The 25 T cell receptor beta chains below were found in one sample sequenced in a study of T-cell memory formation after mild COVID-19. Via MiXCR, TCRdb re-called the 5' RACE reads, giving one row per CDR3 protein. The sample contains around 250,000 distinct CDR3 sequences, around 15% of which appear only once. Sequencing input: PBMCs or a T cell subset sorted from them (not recorded which). These receptors were collected from a man younger than 35 who had mild COVID-19 (a few samples of this study predate the infection). Cell type and time point are not known.

The chain has TRBV15 and TRBJ1-2; D is ambiguous. The germline V gene has CDR1 LNHNV and CDR2 YYDKDF (reference sequence). With 2 bases removed from V and 8 bases from J, the gap between germline ends came to 12 bases. The CDR3 covers 13 residues. CDR3 amino acids: CATSRPGRGGYTF. The CDR3 DNA sequence: TGTGCCACCAGCAGACCCGGACGGGGAGGCTACACCTTC.

This clonotype was counted a few times. The CDR3 region has the DNA TGCGCCAGCAGCTTGACGGGACAGGCAGATACGCAGTATTTT. This gives the protein CASSLTGQADTQYF. The chain is built from TRBV5-1 and TRBJ2-3; 8 nucleotides line up with TRBD1. Germline V gives CDR1 SGHRS, CDR2 YFSETQ. Trimming cost V 1 base and J 4 bases; bases outside gene matches: 2. The CDR3 covers 14 residues.

The J gene is TRBJ2-3, the V gene TRBV7-8; 7 bases line up with TRBD1. After removal of 5 bases from V and 9 bases from J, the junction contained 5 bases not matched to a gene. Germline V gene sequence: CDR1 SGHVS, CDR2 FQNEAQ. The CDR3 contains 12 residues. CDR3 in DNA: TGTGCCAGCAGCCTCGGGACAGCAACGCAGTATTTT. It translates to CASSLGTATQYF.

This clonotype has only a few counts. This sequence joins TRBV4-1 and TRBJ1-6, with TRBD1 identical over 10 bases. The length of the CDR3 is 14 residues. V lost 5 bases and J lost 8; bases outside the gene matches: 3. The germline V gene encodes CDR1 MGHRA and CDR2 YSYEKL. CDR3 loop: CASSSGTGDSPLHF. The CDR3 coding sequence is TGCGCCAGCAGCTCCGGGACAGGGGATTCACCCCTCCACTTT.

The genes are TRBV5-1 and TRBJ2-2; D is undetermined. V was clipped by 0 bases and J by 7 bases, with 10 bases between them. Germline V gene sequence: CDR1 SGHRS, CDR2 YFSETQ. The CDR3 contains 14 residues. DNA for the CDR3: TGCGCCAGCAGCTTGGGTCTAGTTGGCGGGGAGCTGTTTTTT. Translating gives CASSLGLVGGELFF.

This clonotype has only a few counts. The rearrangement joins TRBV10-3 to TRBJ1-2, with TRBD1 identical over 10 bases. This CDR3 is 14 amino acids long. Trimming removed 4 bases from V and 6 bases from J; junction bases left unmatched: 5. Germline values: CDR1 ENHRY, CDR2 SYGVKD. The CDR3 protein is CAISATGGADGYTF. As DNA, the CDR3 is TGTGCCATCAGTGCGACAGGGGGCGCCGATGGCTACACCTTC.

This clonotype was detected many times. The rearrangement uses TRBV29-1 and TRBJ1-1; D unclear. The CDR3 is 13 amino acids. Looked up from germline, CDR1 is SQVTM and CDR2 is ANQGSEA. Trimming removed 2 bases from V and 0 bases from J, with 7 bases in between. For the CDR3, the DNA is TGCAGCGTTGAACCCTTCATGAACACTGAAGCTTTCTTT. It is translated as CSVEPFMNTEAFF.

The genes are TRBV24-1 and TRBJ1-6; 7 bases map to TRBD1. CDR3 size: 15 residues. Germline V gene sequence: CDR1 KGHDR, CDR2 SFDVKD. Trimming removed 5 bases from V and 15 bases from J; junction bases left unmatched: 15. The CDR3 coding sequence is TGTGCCACCAGTGTTCCCTGGGTGGACAGGCCGCTCCTCCACTTT. This sequence encodes CATSVPWVDRPLLHF.

The V call is TRBV27, the J call TRBJ2-7, with TRBD1 identical over 8 bases. The V and J ends lost 5 bases and 4 bases, in that order; junction bases with no gene match: 7. CDR3 size: 14 residues. Germline V gene lookup returns CDR1 MNHEY and CDR2 SMNVEV (reference sequence). The CDR3 DNA is TGTGCCAGCAGTCCATCAGACAGGGGATACGAGCAGTACGTC. Translated: CASSPSDRGYEQYV.

This clonotype was observed a handful of times. This chain links TRBV7-3 with TRBJ1-1; D is ambiguous. CDR3 length: 13 residues. Trimming took 8 bases from V and 0 from J, leaving 10 bases between them. The germline V gene has CDR1 SGHTA and CDR2 FQGTGA. The CDR3 DNA sequence: TGTGCCAGCGGGTTGGACTTGAACACTGAAGCTTTCTTT. Its protein product is CASGLDLNTEAFF.

The chain joins TRBV5-1 to TRBJ2-5; 10 bases agree with TRBD1. After removal of 5 bases from V and 3 bases from J, the junction contained 4 bases not matched to a gene. The germline gives CDR1 SGHRS, CDR2 YFSETQ. The CDR3 consists of 14 residues. The CDR3 region has the DNA TGCGCCAGCAGGCCCGGGACAGGGGAAGAGACCCAGTACTTC. Its protein is CASRPGTGEETQYF.

V and J are TRBV5-5 and TRBJ2-3, with a weak D call TRBD2 (7 bases). CDR1 and CDR2 (germline): SGHKS, YYEKEE (reference sequence). This CDR3 has 16 amino acids. The V end was cut by 0 bases, the J end by 0 bases, with 11 bases between. The CDR3 sequence: CASSLAEGGSTDTQYF. The CDR3 DNA is TGTGCCAGCAGCTTGGCGGAGGGGGGGAGCACAGATACGCAGTATTTT.

This clonotype was observed a handful of times. Possible read error: a much larger clone is one base away. The chain employs TRBV20-1 and TRBJ1-1; D is possibly TRBD1 (6 bases). Germline-derived CDR1 and CDR2 are DFQATT and SNEGSKA (reference sequence). CDR3 length equals 14 residues. The CDR3 protein is CSARVGGANTEAVF. The DNA for the CDR3 is TGCAGTGCTAGAGTCGGGGGCGCCAACACTGAAGCTGTCTTT.

This clonotype has a count of ten or more. The rearrangement links TRBV10-3 to TRBJ2-7; TRBD2 matches 12 bases. The CDR3 covers 15 residues. The germline V gene has CDR1 ENHRY and CDR2 SYGVKD. Unmatched junction bases numbered 2, after V lost 0 bases and J lost 5 bases. CDR3 bases: TGTGCCATCAGTGAGTCGACTAGCGGGGGCGACGAGCAGTACTTC. Amino acids: CAISESTSGGDEQYF.

This clonotype occurred a few times. This chain's CDR3 is CSARDQAQSYEQYF. The CDR3 DNA reads as TGCAGTGCTAGAGACCAGGCCCAGTCCTACGAGCAGTACTTC. The chain recombines TRBV20-1 with TRBJ2-7; D remains unclear. Germline V gives CDR1 DFQATT, CDR2 SNEGSKA (reference sequence). The CDR3 consists of 14 residues. Trimming removed 0 bases from V and 1 base from J, with 10 bases in between.

This chain joins TRBV30 and TRBJ2-7, with D uncertain. The CDR3 is made up of 12 amino acids. Trimming shortened V by 0 bases and J by 2 bases, and 5 bases separated the two germline ends. Germline CDR1 is GTSNPN and CDR2 is SVGIG (reference sequence). CDR3 sequence reads: CAWSVGPYEQYF. The CDR3 DNA reads as TGTGCCTGGAGTGTAGGACCCTACGAGCAGTACTTC.

This clonotype was observed a handful of times. V and J are TRBV5-1 and TRBJ1-2; the D gene is possibly TRBD1 (6 bases). CDR1 and CDR2 from the germline V gene are SGHRS and YFSETQ. Trimming cost V 0 bases and J 4 bases, with 16 bases left between them. The CDR3 covers 16 residues. This chain's CDR3 is CASSLATGRGGYGYTF. The DNA of the CDR3 is TGCGCCAGCAGCTTGGCCACCGGCAGGGGAGGCTATGGCTACACCTTC.

This clonotype was observed a handful of times. V and J are TRBV4-1 and TRBJ1-2, with D hard to call. The CDR3 contains 13 residues. V lost 4 bases and J lost 4, with 10 bases in between. CDR1 is MGHRA and CDR2 is YSYEKL in the germline V gene. The CDR3 DNA sequence: TGCGCCAGCAGCCTGGGAGCGATCTATGGCTACACCTTC. This sequence encodes CASSLGAIYGYTF.

Note on this clonotype: The CDR3 carries no conserved terminal phenylalanine or tryptophan, so it likely arises from a read error. The chain carries TRBV6-5 and TRBJ2-5, with a tentative D call TRBD1 (6 bases). Trimming left V 0 bases short and J 5 bases short, with 10 bases between. Germline lookup yields CDR1 MNHEY and CDR2 SVGAGI. The CDR3 has 14 amino acids. CDR3 protein: CASSYSTGWETQYL. In nucleotides, the CDR3 is TGTGCCAGCAGTTACTCAACAGGGTGGGAGACCCAGTACTTA.

The V and J genes are TRBV12-3 or TRBV12-4 and TRBJ1-2, with a weak D call TRBD1 (5 bases). This CDR3 is built from 13 residues. V gave up 4 bases and J gave up 6 bases, with 12 bases separating them. This chain's CDR3 is CASSSRGGNGYTF. CDR3 nucleotides: TGTGCCAGCAGTTCAAGGGGAGGCAATGGCTACACCTTC.

J is TRBJ2-5 and V is TRBV2, with D unclear. In germline, CDR1 is SNHLY, CDR2 FYNNEI. This CDR3 region has 10 residues. Trimming pared 5 bases from V and 8 bases from J, leaving 6 bases between. CDR3 in amino acids: CASSLLTQYF. The CDR3 DNA is TGTGCCAGCAGTCTCTTAACCCAGTACTTC.

V is TRBV20-1 and J is TRBJ1-2; 8 nucleotides agree with TRBD1. CDR3 size: 19 residues. Per germline, CDR1 DFQATT and CDR2 SNEGSKA (reference sequence). The V and J ends lost 5 bases and 4 bases, in that order; junction bases with no gene match: 24. The CDR3 loop reads CSAPTGQGNKAVRGYGYTF. CDR3 in DNA: TGCAGTGCTCCGACCGGACAGGGTAATAAAGCAGTGCGAGGCTATGGCTACACCTTC.

This clonotype showed up just a few times. V and J are TRBV19 and TRBJ1-4; 7 bases are a match to TRBD1. J was trimmed by 8 bases and V by 4 bases; bases with no gene match: 4. This CDR3 is 13 amino acids long. Looked up from germline, CDR1 is LNHDA and CDR2 is SQIVND (reference sequence). CDR3 residues: CASSRQGGEKLFF. CDR3 nucleotides: TGTGCCAGTAGTAGACAGGGAGGCGAAAAACTGTTTTTT.

On this clonotype: A much larger clone differs from this one at a single base, so this may be a read error. The chain couples TRBV12-3 or TRBV12-4 to TRBJ1-4, with D maybe TRBD1 (6 bases). The CDR3 loop spans 15 amino acids. The CDR3 is CASRAAGQGWENLFF. The CDR3 nucleotides are TGTGCCAGCAGAGCCGCGGGGCAGGGGTGGGAAAACCTGTTTTTT.

This clonotype was found a few times. The rearrangement links TRBV9 to TRBJ2-7; D unclear. V gave up 0 bases and J gave up 3 bases, with 7 bases separating them. There are 13 residues in the CDR3. The germline gives CDR1 SGDLS, CDR2 YYNGEE. The CDR3 loop is CASSVEASYEQYF. Here the CDR3 DNA reads TGTGCCAGCAGCGTAGAGGCGAGCTACGAGCAGTACTTC.